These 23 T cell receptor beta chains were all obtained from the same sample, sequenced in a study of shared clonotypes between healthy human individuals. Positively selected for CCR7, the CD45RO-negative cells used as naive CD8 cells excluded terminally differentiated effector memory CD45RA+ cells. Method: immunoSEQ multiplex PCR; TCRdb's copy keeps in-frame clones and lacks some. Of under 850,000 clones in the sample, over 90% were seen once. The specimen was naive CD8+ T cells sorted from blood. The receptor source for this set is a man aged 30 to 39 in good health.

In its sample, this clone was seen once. The CDR3 nucleotides read TGTGCCAGCAGTTTATTTGGGGTGGGAGACAGGGGTTACGAGCAGTACTTC. Its translation is CASSLFGVGDRGYEQYF. The chain has TRBV27 and TRBJ2-7; TRBD1 matches 8 bases. V gave up 1 base and J gave up 4 bases; unmatched junction bases: 12. The CDR3 length is 17 residues. Germline values: CDR1 MNHEY, CDR2 SMNVEV (reference sequence).

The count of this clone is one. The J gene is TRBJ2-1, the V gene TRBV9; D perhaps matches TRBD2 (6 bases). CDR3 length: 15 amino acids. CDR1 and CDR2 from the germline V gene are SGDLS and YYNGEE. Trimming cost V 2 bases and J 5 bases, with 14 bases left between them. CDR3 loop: CASSVEGRGNNEQFF. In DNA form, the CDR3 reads TGTGCCAGCAGCGTTGAGGGGCGGGGCAACAATGAGCAGTTCTTC.

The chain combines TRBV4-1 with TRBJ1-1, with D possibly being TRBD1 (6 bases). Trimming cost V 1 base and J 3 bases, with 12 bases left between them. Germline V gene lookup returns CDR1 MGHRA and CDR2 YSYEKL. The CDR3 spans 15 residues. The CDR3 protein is CASSQAGSGDTEAFF. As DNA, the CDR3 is TGCGCCAGCAGCCAAGCCGGGTCAGGGGACACTGAAGCTTTCTTT.

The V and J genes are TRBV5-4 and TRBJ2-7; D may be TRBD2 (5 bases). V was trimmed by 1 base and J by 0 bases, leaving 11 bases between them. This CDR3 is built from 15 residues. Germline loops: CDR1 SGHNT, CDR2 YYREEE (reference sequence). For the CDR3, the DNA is TGTGCCAGCAGCTTGTTGGGAGACGGCTCCTACGAGCAGTACTTC. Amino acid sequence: CASSLLGDGSYEQYF.

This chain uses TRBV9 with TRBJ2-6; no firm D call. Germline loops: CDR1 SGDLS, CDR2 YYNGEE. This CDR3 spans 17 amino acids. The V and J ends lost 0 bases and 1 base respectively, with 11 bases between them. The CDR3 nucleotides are TGTGCCAGCAGCGTAGATCGAGGATCTTCTGGGGCCAACGTCCTGACTTTC. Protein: CASSVDRGSSGANVLTF.

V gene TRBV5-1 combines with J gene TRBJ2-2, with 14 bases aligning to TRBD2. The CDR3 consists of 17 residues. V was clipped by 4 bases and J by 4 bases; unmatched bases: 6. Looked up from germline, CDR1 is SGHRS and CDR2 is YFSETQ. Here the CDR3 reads CASSPGLAGVGTGELFF. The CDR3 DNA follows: TGCGCCAGCAGCCCGGGACTAGCGGGAGTCGGCACCGGGGAGCTGTTTTTT.

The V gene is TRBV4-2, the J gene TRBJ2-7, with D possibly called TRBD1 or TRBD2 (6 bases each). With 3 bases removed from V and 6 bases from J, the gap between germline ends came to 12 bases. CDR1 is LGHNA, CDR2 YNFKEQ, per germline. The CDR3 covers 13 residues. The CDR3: CASSHGGGGEQYF. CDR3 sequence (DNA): TGTGCCAGCAGCCACGGCGGAGGGGGCGAGCAGTACTTC.

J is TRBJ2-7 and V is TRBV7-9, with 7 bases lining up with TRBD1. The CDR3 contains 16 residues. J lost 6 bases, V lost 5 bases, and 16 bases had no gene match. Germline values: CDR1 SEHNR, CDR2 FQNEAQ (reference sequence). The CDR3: CASSPGGAGTNSEQYF. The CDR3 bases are TGTGCCAGCAGCCCAGGGGGAGCCGGGACAAACTCCGAGCAGTACTTC. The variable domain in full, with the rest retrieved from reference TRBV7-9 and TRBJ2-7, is DTGVSQNPRHKITKRGQNVTFRCDPISEHNRLYWYRQTLGQGPEFLTYFQNEAQLEKSRLLSDRFSAERPKGSFSTLEIQRTEQGDSAMYLCASSPGGAGTNSEQYFGPGTRLTVT.

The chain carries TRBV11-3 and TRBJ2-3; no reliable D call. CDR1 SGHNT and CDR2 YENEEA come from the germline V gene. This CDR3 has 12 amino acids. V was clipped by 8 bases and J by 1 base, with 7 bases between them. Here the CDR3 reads CASSQGTDTQYF. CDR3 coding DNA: TGTGCCAGCTCCCAGGGCACAGATACGCAGTATTTT.

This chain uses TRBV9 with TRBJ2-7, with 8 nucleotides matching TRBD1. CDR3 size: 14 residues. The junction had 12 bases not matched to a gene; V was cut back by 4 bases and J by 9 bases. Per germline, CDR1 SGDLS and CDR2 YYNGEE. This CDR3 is CASSPGQGFLPQYF. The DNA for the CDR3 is TGTGCCAGCAGCCCTGGACAGGGTTTTCTGCCGCAGTACTTC. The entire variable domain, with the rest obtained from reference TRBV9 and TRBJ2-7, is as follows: DSGVTQTPKHLITATGQRVTLRCSPRSGDLSVYWYQQSLDQGLQFLIQYYNGEERAKGNILERFSAQQFPDLHSELNLSSLELGDSALYFCASSPGQGFLPQYFGPGTRLTVT.

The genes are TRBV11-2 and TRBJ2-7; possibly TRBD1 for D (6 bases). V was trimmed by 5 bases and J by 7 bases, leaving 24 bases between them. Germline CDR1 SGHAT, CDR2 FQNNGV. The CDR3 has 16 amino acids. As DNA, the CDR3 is TGTGCCAGCAGCCCAAGAGAGGGACATTCTTTATGGGAGCAGTACTTC. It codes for CASSPREGHSLWEQYF.

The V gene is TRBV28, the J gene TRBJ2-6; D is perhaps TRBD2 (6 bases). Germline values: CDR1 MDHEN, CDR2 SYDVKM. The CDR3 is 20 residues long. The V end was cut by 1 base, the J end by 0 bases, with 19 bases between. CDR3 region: CASSLSLRWRVHSGANVLTF. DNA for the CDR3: TGTGCCAGCAGTTTATCCCTCAGGTGGAGGGTCCACTCTGGGGCCAACGTCCTGACTTTC.

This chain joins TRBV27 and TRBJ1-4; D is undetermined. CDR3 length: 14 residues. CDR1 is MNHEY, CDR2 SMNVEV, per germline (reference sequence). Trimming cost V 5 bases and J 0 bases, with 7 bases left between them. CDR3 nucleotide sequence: TGTGCCAGCAGTATGGCACCAACTAATGAAAAACTGTTTTTT. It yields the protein CASSMAPTNEKLFF. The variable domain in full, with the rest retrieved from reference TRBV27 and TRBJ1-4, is EAQVTQNPRYLITVTGKKLTVTCSQNMNHEYMSWYRQDPGLGLRQIYYSMNVEVTDKGDVPEGYKVSRKEKRNFPLILESPSPNQTSLYFCASSMAPTNEKLFFGSGTQLSVL.

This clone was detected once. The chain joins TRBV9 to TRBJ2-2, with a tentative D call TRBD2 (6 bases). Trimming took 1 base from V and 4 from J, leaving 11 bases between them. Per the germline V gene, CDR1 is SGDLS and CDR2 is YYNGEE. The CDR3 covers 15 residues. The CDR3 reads CASSVMDYGTGELFF. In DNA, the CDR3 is TGTGCCAGCAGCGTAATGGACTATGGCACCGGGGAGCTGTTTTTT.

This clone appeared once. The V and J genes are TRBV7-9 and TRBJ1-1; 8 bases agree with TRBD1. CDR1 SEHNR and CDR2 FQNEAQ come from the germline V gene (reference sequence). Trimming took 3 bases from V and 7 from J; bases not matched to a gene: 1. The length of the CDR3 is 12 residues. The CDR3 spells CASSLDRVEAFF. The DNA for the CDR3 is TGTGCCAGCAGCTTGGACAGGGTTGAAGCTTTCTTT.

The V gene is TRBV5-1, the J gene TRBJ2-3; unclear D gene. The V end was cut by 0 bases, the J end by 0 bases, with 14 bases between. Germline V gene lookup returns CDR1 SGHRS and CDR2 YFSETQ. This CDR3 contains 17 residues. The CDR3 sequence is CASSLAPTDLSTDTQYF. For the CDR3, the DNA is TGCGCCAGCAGCTTGGCTCCCACGGACCTTAGCACAGATACGCAGTATTTT.

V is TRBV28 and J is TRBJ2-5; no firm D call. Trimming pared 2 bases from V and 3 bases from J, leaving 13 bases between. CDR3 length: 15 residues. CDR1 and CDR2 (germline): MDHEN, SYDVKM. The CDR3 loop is CASSLPAVPKETQYF. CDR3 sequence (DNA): TGTGCCAGCAGTTTACCTGCGGTCCCTAAAGAGACCCAGTACTTC.

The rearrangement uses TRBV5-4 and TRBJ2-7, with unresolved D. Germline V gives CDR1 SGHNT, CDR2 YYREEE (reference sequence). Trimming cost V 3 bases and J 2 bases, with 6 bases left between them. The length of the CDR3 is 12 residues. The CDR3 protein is CASSSGPYEQYF. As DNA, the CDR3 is TGTGCCAGCAGCTCCGGACCCTACGAGCAGTACTTC. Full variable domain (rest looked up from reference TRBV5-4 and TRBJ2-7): ETGVTQSPTHLIKTRGQQVTLRCSSQSGHNTVSWYQQALGQGPQFIFQYYREEENGRGNFPPRFSGLQFPNYSSELNVNALELDDSALYLCASSSGPYEQYFGPGTRLTVT.

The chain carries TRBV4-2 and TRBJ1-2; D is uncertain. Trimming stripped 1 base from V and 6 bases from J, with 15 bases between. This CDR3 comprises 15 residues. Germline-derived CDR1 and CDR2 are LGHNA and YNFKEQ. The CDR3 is CASSQAVLPRNGYTF. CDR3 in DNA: TGTGCCAGCAGCCAAGCAGTACTCCCAAGGAATGGCTACACCTTC.

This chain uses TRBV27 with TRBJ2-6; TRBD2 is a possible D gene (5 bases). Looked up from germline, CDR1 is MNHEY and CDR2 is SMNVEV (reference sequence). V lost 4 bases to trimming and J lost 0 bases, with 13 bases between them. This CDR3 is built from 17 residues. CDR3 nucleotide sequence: TGTGCCAGCAGTTGGGCAGGAGGTAGCTCTGGGGCCAACGTCCTGACTTTC. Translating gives CASSWAGGSSGANVLTF.

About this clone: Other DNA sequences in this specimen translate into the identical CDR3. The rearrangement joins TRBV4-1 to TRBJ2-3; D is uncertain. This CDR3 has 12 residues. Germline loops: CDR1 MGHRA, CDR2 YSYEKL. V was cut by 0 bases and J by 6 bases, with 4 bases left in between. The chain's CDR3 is CASSQDGDTQYF. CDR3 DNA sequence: TGCGCCAGCAGCCAAGATGGTGATACGCAGTATTTT.

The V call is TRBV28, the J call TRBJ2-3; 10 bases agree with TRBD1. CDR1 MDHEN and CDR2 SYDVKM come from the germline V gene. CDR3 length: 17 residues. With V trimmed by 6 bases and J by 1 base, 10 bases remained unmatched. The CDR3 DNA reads TGTGCCAGCAGCCTGGGGGCCGGGACAGGGGGCACAGATACGCAGTATTTT. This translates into CASSLGAGTGGTDTQYF.

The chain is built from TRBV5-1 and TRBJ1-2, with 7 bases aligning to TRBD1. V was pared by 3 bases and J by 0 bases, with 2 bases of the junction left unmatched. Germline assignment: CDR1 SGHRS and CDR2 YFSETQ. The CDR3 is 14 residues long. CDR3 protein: CASSSTGTNYGYTF. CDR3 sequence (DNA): TGCGCCAGCAGCTCGACAGGGACTAACTATGGCTACACCTTC.